Shown below are 20 T cell receptor beta chains from a single sample sequenced in a study of blood T cell repertoires in COVID-19. TCRdb's table, derived via immunoSEQ multiplex PCR, lists solely in-frame clones and lacks some. The data hold 200,000 to 300,000 clones, with 85% to 90% observed a single time. Sequenced material: peripheral blood. The origin of the receptors is a woman between 35 and 50 years old with acute or convalescent COVID-19.

This clone showed up just a few times. The rearrangement uses TRBV27 and TRBJ2-1, with D maybe TRBD2 (6 bases). Trimming took off 6 bases at V and 7 bases at J, with 10 bases between the two ends. Germline CDR1 reads MNHEY; CDR2 reads SMNVEV (reference sequence). CDR3 length equals 12 residues. This CDR3 reads CASRERENEQFF. The CDR3, as DNA: TGTGCCAGCAGAGAACGGGAGAATGAGCAGTTCTTC.

The chain carries TRBV18 and TRBJ1-1; the D gene is possibly TRBD1 (6 bases). V lost 3 bases to trimming and J lost 0 bases, with 11 bases between them. The germline CDR1 and CDR2 sequences are KGHSH and LQKENI. This CDR3 has 15 amino acids. The CDR3 nucleotides are TGTGCCAGCTCACCGAATGGACAGCTGAACACTGAAGCTTTCTTT. Its protein is CASSPNGQLNTEAFF.

The V and J genes are TRBV30 and TRBJ1-2; 8 bases line up with TRBD1. After removal of 4 bases from V and 11 bases from J, the junction contained 9 bases not matched to a gene. Germline V gene sequence: CDR1 GTSNPN, CDR2 SVGIG (reference sequence). The CDR3 covers 12 residues. CDR3 coding DNA: TGTGCCTGGATAGGGGACAGGAGGAGGTACACCTTC. Its protein is CAWIGDRRRYTF.

The CDR3 region has the DNA TGTGCCAGCAGCCCCGGACAGGGGGCGTACAACTATGGCTACACCTTC. It yields the protein CASSPGQGAYNYGYTF. The chain uses TRBV5-6 and TRBJ1-2, with 11 bases aligning to TRBD1. Germline V gives CDR1 SGHDT, CDR2 YYEEEE. This CDR3 region has 16 residues. J was trimmed by 2 bases and V by 4 bases; bases with no gene match: 7.

The table lists this clone with a few counts. The chain joins TRBV27 to TRBJ1-6; weak D call: TRBD1 (5 bases). The CDR3 extends over 12 amino acids. CDR1 and CDR2 from the germline V gene are MNHEY and SMNVEV (reference sequence). With 3 bases removed from V and 12 bases from J, the gap between germline ends came to 9 bases. CDR3 DNA: TGTGCCAGCAGTTTTCATGGACAACCCCTCCACTTT. This translates into CASSFHGQPLHF.

The V call is TRBV2, the J call TRBJ2-3; 8 bases align to TRBD2. Germline V gives CDR1 SNHLY, CDR2 FYNNEI. V was pared by 7 bases and J by 5 bases, with 8 bases of the junction left unmatched. The CDR3 is made up of 14 amino acids. The CDR3 loop reads CASMGPGGRDTQYF. As DNA, the CDR3 is TGTGCCAGCATGGGGCCGGGGGGGCGAGATACGCAGTATTTT.

The chain links TRBV3-1 (or the pseudogene TRBV3-2) to TRBJ1-1; TRBD1 might be the D (6 bases). The CDR3 consists of 16 residues. V was trimmed by 3 bases and J by 5 bases, leaving 19 bases between them. CDR1 and CDR2 (germline): LGHDT, YNNKEL (reference sequence). The CDR3 sequence: CASSQRGGVGWTEAFF. CDR3 in DNA: TGTGCCAGCAGCCAGAGAGGGGGTGTAGGATGGACTGAAGCTTTCTTT.

The chain uses TRBV11-2 and TRBJ1-1, with D tentatively TRBD1 (5 bases). The CDR3 covers 19 residues. The V end was cut by 6 bases, the J end by 0 bases, with 26 bases between. Germline CDR1 SGHAT, CDR2 FQNNGV. CDR3 bases: TGTGCCAGCAGGGGTTTATGGGGGGGATCCTTACGGATGAACACTGAAGCTTTCTTT. This translates into CASRGLWGGSLRMNTEAFF.

The chain employs TRBV9 and TRBJ2-1; D is possibly TRBD2 (5 bases). The germline V gene has CDR1 SGDLS and CDR2 YYNGEE. The CDR3 covers 13 residues. The ends were cut back, 3 bases at V and 7 bases at J, with 11 bases in the middle. CDR3 nucleotide sequence: TGTGCCAGCAGCGCTAGGACGGGGAATGAGCAGTTCTTC. Protein sequence: CASSARTGNEQFF.

The chain has TRBV2 and TRBJ1-1; D is ambiguous. Per germline, CDR1 SNHLY and CDR2 FYNNEI. The CDR3 loop spans 14 amino acids. V was clipped by 1 base and J by 1 base, with 7 bases between them. CDR3 nucleotides: TGTGCCAGCAGTGAAGTCAGACAGAACACTGAAGCTTTCTTT. Translation gives CASSEVRQNTEAFF.

The chain joins TRBV19 to TRBJ1-1; TRBD1 matches 11 bases. J gave up 4 bases and V 6 bases, and 7 bases lay outside the gene matches. Germline assignment: CDR1 LNHDA and CDR2 SQIVND (reference sequence). The CDR3 loop spans 15 amino acids. This chain's CDR3 is CASSGGTGGATEAFF. The CDR3 nucleotides read TGTGCCAGTAGCGGGGGGACAGGGGGAGCCACTGAAGCTTTCTTT.

The V call is TRBV10-2, the J call TRBJ2-1, with TRBD2 identical over 9 bases. CDR1 and CDR2 from the germline V gene are WSHSY and SAAADI. The trim removed 6 bases at V and 4 bases at J, leaving 10 bases unmatched. CDR3 length equals 16 residues. The CDR3 reads CASSDELAGDYNEQFF. CDR3 bases: TGCGCCAGCAGCGACGAACTAGCGGGTGATTACAATGAGCAGTTCTTC.

CDR3 region: CASSGGKLHYTDTQYF. The CDR3 DNA reads as TGCGCCAGCAGCGGAGGGAAGCTCCATTACACAGATACGCAGTATTTT. This rearrangement joins TRBV5-1 to TRBJ2-3, with D maybe TRBD2 (6 bases). V lost 4 bases, J lost 2 bases, and 17 bases lay in between. Germline CDR1 is SGHRS and CDR2 is YFSETQ. CDR3 length: 16 residues.

This chain links TRBV6-5 with TRBJ1-4; perhaps TRBD1 as D (5 bases). V lost 0 bases and J 7 bases, leaving 12 bases between the germline ends. CDR1 is MNHEY, CDR2 SVGAGI, per germline. The CDR3 runs to 15 residues. In nucleotides, the CDR3 is TGTGCCAGCAGTTACTCCAGGGAGGGAATTGAAAAACTGTTTTTT. It encodes CASSYSREGIEKLFF.

J is TRBJ1-1 and V is TRBV29-1, with D possibly TRBD1 on 6 matching bases. There are 13 residues in the CDR3. Trimming took off 2 bases at V and 6 bases at J, with 13 bases between the two ends. In germline, CDR1 is SQVTM, CDR2 ANQGSEA. CDR3 in amino acids: CSVESGVEAEAFF. In DNA form, the CDR3 reads TGCAGCGTTGAATCAGGGGTCGAGGCTGAAGCTTTCTTT. Full variable domain (missing parts from reference TRBV29-1 and TRBJ1-1): SAVISQKPSRDICQRGTSLTIQCQVDSQVTMMFWYRQQPGQSLTLIATANQGSEATYESGFVIDKFPISRPNLTFSTLTVSNMSPEDSSIYLCSVESGVEAEAFFGQGTRLTVV.

The chain couples TRBV21-1 to TRBJ1-2; no DNA check was done on the table's D call, TRBD1. TRBV21-1 is an annotated pseudogene. The CDR3 runs 16 residues. The CDR3 here is CASSKDPGQAIYGYTF. CDR3 sequence (DNA): TGTGCCAGCAGCAAAGATCCGGGACAGGCCATTTATGGCTACACCTTC.

This rearrangement joins TRBV7-3 to TRBJ1-1; 7 bases match TRBD1. CDR3 length equals 13 residues. Germline loops: CDR1 SGHTA, CDR2 FQGTGA. The V segment lost 5 bases and the J segment 1 base; nucleotides outside the gene matches: 1. Here the CDR3 reads CASSQGGNTEAFF. The CDR3 bases are TGTGCCAGCAGCCAGGGGGGGAACACTGAAGCTTTCTTT.

The chain links TRBV12-3 or TRBV12-4 to TRBJ2-3, with D maybe TRBD1 (7 bases). The germline V and J ends were trimmed by 6 bases and 4 bases, with 11 bases remaining between them. The CDR3 is 13 residues long. The CDR3 is CASSRGTADTQYF. The DNA of the CDR3 is TGTGCCAGCAGCCGCGGGACAGCAGATACGCAGTATTTT.

This rearrangement joins TRBV14 to TRBJ1-2; tentative D call: TRBD1 (5 bases). V shed 1 base and J shed 3 bases, with 9 bases lying between them. The CDR3 runs to 14 residues. CDR1 and CDR2 from the germline V gene are SGHDN and FVKESK. The CDR3 loop is CASSQADRYYGYTF. CDR3 sequence (DNA): TGTGCCAGCAGCCAAGCAGACAGATACTATGGCTACACCTTC.

The genes are TRBV6-2 or TRBV6-3 and TRBJ2-1; the D gene is possibly TRBD2 (7 bases). This CDR3 is built from 15 residues. V shed 3 bases and J shed 7 bases, with 16 bases lying between them. Germline loops: CDR1 MNHEY, CDR2 SVGEGT. CDR3 protein: CASSYEGGAGNEQFF. For the CDR3, the DNA is TGTGCCAGCAGTTATGAGGGGGGGGCCGGGAATGAGCAGTTCTTC.